This T cell receptor beta chain was sequenced during a study of response to subunit inactivated influenza vaccine. Findings and limits, study-wide: Each seasonal flu vaccination may recruit only limited new T cells, authors suggested.

This CDR3 has 13 amino acids. V was cut by 0 bases and J by 9 bases, with 10 bases left in between. The germline gives CDR1 SGHDT, CDR2 YYEEEE. In TCRdb, the RT-PCR reads were re-called with MiXCR into one record per CDR3 protein. The repertoire holds 700,000 to 900,000 distinct CDR3 sequences, with around 20% as singletons. Worth noting for this clonotype: Its matching antigen is unknown.

The rearrangement links TRBV5-6 to TRBJ2-1; no reliable D call. The sequences come from PBMCs from blood, collected approximately 5 days after vaccination. This receptor was taken from a man aged 50-59 years who received an inactivated influenza vaccine. The CDR3 bases are TGTGCCAGCAGCTTGGGGATAGGCGGTGAGCAGTTCTTC. Its protein product is CASSLGIGGEQFF. Full variable domain (missing parts from reference TRBV5-6 and TRBJ2-1): DAGVTQSPTHLIKTRGQQVTLRCSPKSGHDTVSWYQQALGQGPQFIFQYYEEEERQRGNFPDRFSGHQFPNYSSELNVNALLLGDSALYLCASSLGIGGEQFFGPGTRLTVL.